Listed below are T cell receptor beta chains from one sample, sequenced in a study of CD4+ T cells in melanoma. Clones were read by immunoSEQ multiplex PCR, and TCRdb kept only the in-frame ones, dropping some. The sample carries a few thousand clones, approximately 60% recorded once. Sequencing used cells from a culture (not recorded whether cultured in vitro). Source of these receptors: a human donor with melanoma. Each CDR3 is given with its conserved first and last residue. D genes are given only for firm matches. Clone size is stated in some rows and not others, as once, few, many or a class when expanded.

V gene	J gene	CDR3 length	clone size	D gene	CDR3 protein	CDR3 DNA
TRBV7-8	TRBJ2-7	13	.	TRBD1	CASSTRQGSEQYF	TGTGCCAGCAGCACGAGACAGGGGAGCGAGCAGTACTTC
TRBV9	TRBJ1-3	16	.	.	CASSVEPTSSGNTIYF	TGTGCCAGCAGCGTAGAGCCAACATCCTCTGGAAACACCATATATTTT
TRBV19	TRBJ2-7	16	.	.	CASSQTGTRSSYEQYF	TGTGCCAGTAGCCAAACCGGGACACGAAGCTCCTACGAGCAGTACTTC
TRBV4-1	TRBJ1-1	16	.	.	CASSQMMGGMNTEAFF	TGCGCCAGCAGCCAGATGATGGGAGGAATGAACACTGAAGCTTTCTTT
TRBV28	TRBJ2-1	11	.	.	CASSLVNEQFF	TGTGCCAGCAGTTTAGTGAATGAGCAGTTCTTC
TRBV9	TRBJ2-7	18	.	TRBD2	CASSPTAPGRGAHYEQYF	TGTGCCAGCAGCCCGACCGCCCCCGGGAGGGGGGCGCACTACGAGCAGTACTTC
TRBV9	TRBJ2-7	14	few	TRBD2	CASTSGGVGDEQYF	TGTGCCAGCACCTCGGGAGGCGTTGGGGACGAGCAGTACTTC
TRBV11-1	TRBJ2-7	15	.	.	CASSLARTPTGGQYF	TGTGCCAGCAGCTTAGCGAGGACGCCGACTGGTGGGCAGTACTTC
TRBV5-1	TRBJ2-7	15	.	TRBD2	CASSRTSAVSYEQYF	TGCGCCAGCAGCAGGACTAGCGCCGTCTCCTACGAGCAGTACTTC
TRBV6-5	TRBJ1-1	14	.	.	CASSTDLYTHEAFF	TGTGCCAGCAGTACCGATCTCTATACACATGAAGCTTTCTTT
TRBV11-2	TRBJ2-1	13	medium-sized	.	CASSFAGLNEQFF	TGTGCCAGCAGCTTTGCTGGGCTTAATGAGCAGTTCTTC